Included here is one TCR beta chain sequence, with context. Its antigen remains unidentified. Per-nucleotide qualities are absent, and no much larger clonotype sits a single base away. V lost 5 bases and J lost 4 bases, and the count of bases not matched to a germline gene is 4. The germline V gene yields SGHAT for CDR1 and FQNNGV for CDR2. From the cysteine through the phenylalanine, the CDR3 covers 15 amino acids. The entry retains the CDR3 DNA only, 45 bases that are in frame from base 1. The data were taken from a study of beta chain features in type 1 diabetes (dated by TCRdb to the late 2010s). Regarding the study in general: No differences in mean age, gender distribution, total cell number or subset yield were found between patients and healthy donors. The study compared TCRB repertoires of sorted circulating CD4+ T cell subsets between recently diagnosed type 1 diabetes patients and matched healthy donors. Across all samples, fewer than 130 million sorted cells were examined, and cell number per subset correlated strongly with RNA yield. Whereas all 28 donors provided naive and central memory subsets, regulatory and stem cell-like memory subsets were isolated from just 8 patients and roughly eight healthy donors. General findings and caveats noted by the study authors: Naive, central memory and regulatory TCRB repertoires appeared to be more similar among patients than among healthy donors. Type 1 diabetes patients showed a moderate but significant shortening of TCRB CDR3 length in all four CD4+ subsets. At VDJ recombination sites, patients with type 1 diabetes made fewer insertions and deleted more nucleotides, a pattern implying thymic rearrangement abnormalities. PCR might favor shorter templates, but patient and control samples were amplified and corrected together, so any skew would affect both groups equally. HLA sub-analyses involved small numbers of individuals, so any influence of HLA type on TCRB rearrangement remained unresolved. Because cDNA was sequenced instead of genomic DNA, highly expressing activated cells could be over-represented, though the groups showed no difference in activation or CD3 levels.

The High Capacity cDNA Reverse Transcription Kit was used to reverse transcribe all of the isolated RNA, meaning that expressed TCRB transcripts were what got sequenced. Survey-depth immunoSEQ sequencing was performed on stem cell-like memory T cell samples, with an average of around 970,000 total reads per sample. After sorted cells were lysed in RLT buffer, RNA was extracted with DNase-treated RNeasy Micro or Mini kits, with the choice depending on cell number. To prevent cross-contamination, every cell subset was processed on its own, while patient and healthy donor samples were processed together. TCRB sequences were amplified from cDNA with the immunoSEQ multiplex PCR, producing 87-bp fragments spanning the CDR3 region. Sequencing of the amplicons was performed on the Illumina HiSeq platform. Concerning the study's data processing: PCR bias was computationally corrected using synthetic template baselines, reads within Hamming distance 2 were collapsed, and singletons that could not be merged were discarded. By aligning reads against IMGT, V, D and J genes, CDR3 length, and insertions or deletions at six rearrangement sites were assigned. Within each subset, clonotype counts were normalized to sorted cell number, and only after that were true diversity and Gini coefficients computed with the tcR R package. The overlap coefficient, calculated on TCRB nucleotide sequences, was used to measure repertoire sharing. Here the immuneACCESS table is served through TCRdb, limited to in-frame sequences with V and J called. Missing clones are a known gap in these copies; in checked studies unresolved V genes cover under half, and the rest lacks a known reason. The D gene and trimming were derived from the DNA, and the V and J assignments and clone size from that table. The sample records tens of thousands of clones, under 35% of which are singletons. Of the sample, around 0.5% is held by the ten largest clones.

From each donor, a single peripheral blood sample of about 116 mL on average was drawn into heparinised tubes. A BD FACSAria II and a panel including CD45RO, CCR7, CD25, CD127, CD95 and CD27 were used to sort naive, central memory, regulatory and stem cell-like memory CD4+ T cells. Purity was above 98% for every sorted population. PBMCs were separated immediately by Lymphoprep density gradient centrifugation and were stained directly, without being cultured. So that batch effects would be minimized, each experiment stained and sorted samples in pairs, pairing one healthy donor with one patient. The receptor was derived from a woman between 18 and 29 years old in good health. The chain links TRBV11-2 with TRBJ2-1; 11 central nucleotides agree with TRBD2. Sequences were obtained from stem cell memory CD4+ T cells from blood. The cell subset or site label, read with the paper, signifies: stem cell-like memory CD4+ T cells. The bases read TGTGCCAGCAGCCCGGGACTAGCGGTTTACAATGAGCAGTTCTTC. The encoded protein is CASSPGLAVYNEQFF.